These 10 T cell receptor beta chains came from one sample sequenced in a study of breast tumors, draining lymph nodes, adjacent tissues. Axillary draining lymph nodes of breast cancer patients supplied the node samples. TCRdb re-called the multiplex PCR reads with MiXCR, one entry per CDR3 protein. The repertoire holds nearly 200,000 distinct CDR3 sequences, with around a third as singletons. Sequencing was done on a sample of axillary lymph node tissue. These TCRs come from a female donor with breast cancer. Some clones in this sample may be carry-over from other donors' samples.

Turning to this clonotype: A much more abundant neighbour one base away suggests this may be a read error. The chain carries TRBV9 and TRBJ2-1, with 9 bases identical to TRBD1. This CDR3 has 17 amino acids. Germline lookup yields CDR1 SGDLS and CDR2 YYNGEE. CDR3 nucleotides: TGTGCCAGCAGCGTACGGGACAGGGTGAAGACACAGAATGAGCAGATCTTC. Amino acid sequence: CASSVRDRVKTQNEQIF.

There are many counts of this clonotype. The V call is TRBV20-1, the J call TRBJ2-7; D possibly corresponds to TRBD1 (6 bases). CDR3 length: 14 amino acids. The germline CDR1 and CDR2 sequences are DFQATT and SNEGSKA (reference sequence). With 5 bases removed from V and 2 bases from J, the gap between germline ends came to 16 bases. Written as DNA, the CDR3 is TGCAGTGCTTTCAACAGGGTTTGTCCCTACGAGCAGTACTTC. It is translated as CSAFNRVCPYEQYF.

This clonotype was seen a handful of times. The V gene is TRBV5-1, the J gene TRBJ1-1, with TRBD1 as a possible D gene (6 bases). The CDR3 has 14 residues. Trimming stripped 6 bases from V and 3 bases from J, with 15 bases between. Germline CDR1 reads SGHRS; CDR2 reads YFSETQ. The CDR3 nucleotides are TGCGCCAGCAAGGTAGGGGGGCGCGACACTGAAGCTTTCTTT. Translated, it gives CASKVGGRDTEAFF.

At least ten counts were recorded for this clonotype. This chain uses TRBV20-1 with TRBJ2-3, with 11 bases lining up with TRBD2. In germline, CDR1 is DFQATT, CDR2 SNEGSKA (reference sequence). This CDR3 spans 16 amino acids. J gave up 3 bases and V 3 bases, and 8 bases lay outside the gene matches. CDR3 coding DNA: TGCAGTGCTAGGACTTTTACTAGCGGGAGAACAGATACGCAGTATTTT. As protein: CSARTFTSGRTDTQYF.

Note on this clonotype: This could be a read error, since a much larger clone is one nucleotide away. The chain uses TRBV6-1 and TRBJ2-6; D call uncertain. This CDR3 is 16 amino acids long. CDR1 and CDR2 (germline): MNHNS, SASEGT. The V end was cut by 1 base, the J end by 4 bases, with 11 bases between. CDR3: CASSEVGEAGANVLTF. As DNA, the CDR3 is TGTGCCAGCAGTGAAGTTGGAGAGGCCGGGGCCAACGTCCTGACTTTC.

This clonotype was detected many times. The rearrangement links TRBV2 to TRBJ2-1; 13 bases are a match to TRBD2. CDR1 and CDR2 (germline): SNHLY, FYNNEI. The CDR3 is 15 amino acids. The junction had 3 bases not matched to a gene; V was cut back by 4 bases and J by 6 bases. For the CDR3, the DNA is TGTGCCAGCAGTGTACTAGCGGGGGGGCGCAATGAGCAGTTCTTC. Its translation is CASSVLAGGRNEQFF.

The genes are TRBV20-1 and TRBJ1-1; 7 bases line up with TRBD1. Germline-derived CDR1 and CDR2 are DFQATT and SNEGSKA (reference sequence). This CDR3 comprises 14 residues. Germline trimming cut 5 bases from V and 4 bases from J; bases unmatched to any gene: 10. The chain's CDR3 is CSASSSRGLTEAFF. In DNA, the CDR3 is TGCAGTGCTTCCTCTTCGAGGGGGCTCACTGAAGCTTTCTTT.

This clonotype has at least ten counts. The chain uses TRBV20-1 and TRBJ2-1, with 10 bases that match TRBD2. The V segment lost 1 base and the J segment 0 bases; nucleotides outside the gene matches: 21. The CDR3 runs to 22 residues. Germline CDR1 is DFQATT and CDR2 is SNEGSKA (reference sequence). CDR3 sequence: CSARVPTGVTGTSASSYNEQFF. CDR3 nucleotide sequence: TGCAGTGCTAGAGTCCCCACGGGGGTTACGGGGACTAGCGCTTCCTCCTACAATGAGCAGTTCTTC.

In regard to this clonotype: Possible read error: a much larger clone is one base away. DNA for the CDR3: TGTACCAGCACCCAAGGGACAGGGGGCGGAAACACCATATATTTT. This sequence encodes CTSTQGTGGGNTIYF. This sequence joins TRBV6-1 and TRBJ1-3; TRBD1 matches at 12 bases. CDR1 is MNHNS and CDR2 is SASEGT in the germline V gene. The CDR3 has 15 amino acids.

Details on this clonotype: Being one base from a much bigger clone, this may be a read error. This chain connects TRBV18 to TRBJ1-4; possible D gene TRBD1, 5 bases. Germline V CDR1 and CDR2: KGHSH, LQKENI. The CDR3 is 13 amino acids. The CDR3 nucleotides read TGTGCCAGCTCATTTGGAGGGGATGAAAAACCGTTTTTT. Its protein product is CASSFGGDEKPFF.